The sequence of this TCR beta chain was determined in a study of T cell changes during pregnancy in multiple sclerosis. The V gene's germline CDR1 is MGHRA and CDR2 YSYEKL. This CDR3 comprises 16 residues. The junction had 14 bases not matched to a gene; V was cut back by 4 bases and J by 7 bases. Sequenced by immunoSEQ multiplex PCR; TCRdb stores in-frame clones only, minus some. The sample shows approximately 89,000 clones, approximately 94% of them seen only once. This sample comprised peripheral blood, obtained in the third trimester of pregnancy. The rearrangement uses TRBV4-1 and TRBJ2-7; TRBD1 aligns across 9 bases. The receptor was isolated from a female donor with multiple sclerosis, enrolled in a pregnancy study. The CDR3 nucleotides are TGCGCCAGCAGCCTGACAGGGACAGGGTCCAAAGGGGAGCAGTACTTC. The encoded protein is CASSLTGTGSKGEQYF.